The 7 T cell receptor beta chains reported below all come from one sample, sequenced in a study of PD-L1 blockade in urothelial cancer. Indicated time point: pretreatment peripheral blood. The protocol was immunoSEQ multiplex PCR, while the TCRdb copy is restricted to in-frame clones and leaves out a portion. Of tens of thousands of clones in the sample, 82% were seen once. The sample consisted of PBMCs, taken around atezolizumab (anti-PD-L1) treatment. The receptors stem from a man in his fifties or sixties with urothelial cancer.

The chain carries TRBV30 and TRBJ2-1; possibly TRBD1 for D (5 bases). Germline V gene data show CDR1 as GTSNPN and CDR2 as SVGIG (reference sequence). There are 12 residues in the CDR3. V was clipped by 1 base and J by 4 bases, with 5 bases between them. CDR3 protein: CAWSEGYNEQFF. The CDR3 DNA follows: TGTGCCTGGAGTGAGGGGTACAATGAGCAGTTCTTC.

This sequence joins TRBV18 and TRBJ1-5, with a tentative D call TRBD1 (6 bases). Trimming removed 6 bases from V and 2 bases from J, with 17 bases in between. The CDR3 totals 16 residues. Germline-derived CDR1 and CDR2 are KGHSH and LQKENI. CDR3 coding DNA: TGTGCCAGCTCCCAATGGGCGGGGGGCGGCAATCAGCCCCAGCATTTT. Its protein is CASSQWAGGGNQPQHF.

The table lists this clone with a few counts. The chain is built from TRBV15 and TRBJ1-1, with TRBD1 identical over 7 bases. In germline, CDR1 is LNHNV, CDR2 YYDKDF (reference sequence). V was pared by 0 bases and J by 8 bases, with 3 bases of the junction left unmatched. The CDR3 length is 13 residues. The CDR3 here is CATSREDRVEAFF. The DNA of the CDR3 is TGTGCCACCAGCAGAGAAGACAGGGTAGAAGCTTTCTTT. The whole variable domain, filled in from reference TRBV15 and TRBJ1-1, reads DAMVIQNPRYQVTQFGKPVTLSCSQTLNHNVMYWYQQKSSQAPKLLFHYYDKDFNNEADTPDNFQSRRPNTSFCFLDIRSPGLGDTAMYLCATSREDRVEAFFGQGTRLTVV.

This clone was seen only a few times. The CDR3 protein is CASSQDRARGSQPQHF. Written as DNA, the CDR3 is TGCGCCAGCAGCCAAGATCGTGCCAGGGGGAGTCAGCCCCAGCATTTT. V gene TRBV4-1 combines with J gene TRBJ1-5; 7 bases match TRBD1. The CDR3 spans 16 residues. Germline V gene sequence: CDR1 MGHRA, CDR2 YSYEKL. Trimming took 0 bases from V and 6 from J; bases not matched to a gene: 8.

The rearrangement links TRBV18 to TRBJ2-3, with 7 bases fitting TRBD1. J gave up 0 bases and V 4 bases, and 7 bases lay outside the gene matches. The CDR3 has 16 residues. Looked up from germline, CDR1 is KGHSH and CDR2 is LQKENI. DNA for the CDR3: TGTGCCAGCTCACGAACGACAGGGTCCAGCACAGATACGCAGTATTTT. Translation: CASSRTTGSSTDTQYF. Combining the CDR3 with reference TRBV18 and TRBJ2-3 gives the whole variable domain NAGVMQNPRHLVRRRGQEARLRCSPMKGHSHVYWYRQLPEEGLKFMVYLQKENIIDESGMPKERFSAEFPKEGPSILRIQQVVRGDSAAYFCASSRTTGSSTDTQYFGPGTRLTVL.

The chain has TRBV19 and TRBJ1-2; 10 positions agree with TRBD1. The CDR3 runs 15 residues. Per the germline V gene, CDR1 is LNHDA and CDR2 is SQIVND (reference sequence). V lost 5 bases and J lost 3; bases outside the gene matches: 6. The CDR3 region is CASSSQTGGDYGYTF. Here the CDR3 DNA reads TGTGCCAGTAGTTCACAGACAGGGGGCGACTATGGCTACACCTTC.

This rearrangement joins TRBV5-4 to TRBJ2-5; 16 positions match TRBD2. This CDR3 region has 17 residues. CDR1 and CDR2 from the germline V gene are SGHNT and YYREEE (reference sequence). Trimming took 4 bases from V and 7 from J; bases not matched to a gene: 10. For the CDR3, the DNA is TGTGCCAGCAGCGGGACTAGCGGGAGGGCGTACCTGGGGACCCAGTACTTC. Amino acid sequence: CASSGTSGRAYLGTQYF.